Here is one T cell receptor beta chain with its context. Its antigen remains unidentified. The record originates from a study of T cell clonotyping in hematopoietic cell transplantation. Recipients were bled about 28 days pretransplant and at posttransplant days 30, 100, 180. Study-wide results and limits: Broader posttransplant TCR repertoire diversity was predicted by graft donor and pretransplant recipient Inverse Simpson Index values. Pathologically expanded recipient clonotypes increased progressively from day 30 to day 180 as diversity fell.

The method was immunoSEQ multiplex PCR; TCRdb's version includes in-frame clones alone and lacks a portion of them. The sample consists of approximately 12,000 clones, approximately 68% of them appearing once. The CDR3 sequence is 13 residues long. V was cut by 4 bases and J by 7 bases, with 11 bases left in between. Germline-derived CDR1 and CDR2 are SNHLY and FYNNEI. The sequencing here drew on peripheral blood mononuclear cells, taken 180 days after allogeneic stem cell transplant. The chain links TRBV2 to TRBJ1-5, with D possibly TRBD1 on 6 matching bases. The receptor was isolated from a male patient aged 60 to 75 who had an allogeneic stem cell transplant from an unrelated donor, so the T cells may come from the graft donor. Some clones in this sample may be carry-over from other donors' samples. CDR3 region: CASSAGAQQPQHF. The CDR3 DNA sequence: TGTGCCAGCAGTGCAGGGGCCCAACAGCCCCAGCATTTT. Drawing the rest from reference TRBV2 and TRBJ1-5, the complete variable domain is EPEVTQTPSHQVTQMGQEVILRCVPISNHLYFYWYRQILGQKVEFLVSFYNNEISEKSEIFDDQFSVERPDGSNFTLKIRSTKLEDSAMYFCASSAGAQQPQHFGDGTRLSIL.